This T cell receptor (beta chain) is from a study of blood T cells in healthy people across ages. Overall study results and limits: Considered underestimates were the diversity estimates obtained from one million T cells.

Regarding this clonotype: The antigen is unknown.

The use of a sample-barcoded 5' primer and a J-beta primer mix characterized a second PCR of roughly 6 to 11 cycles. In TCRdb, the 5' RACE reads were re-called with MiXCR into one record per CDR3 protein. The top ten clones hold 9.4% of a sample with some 760,000 distinct CDR3 sequences, roughly 25% of them seen once. This CDR3 has 16 amino acids. In germline, CDR1 is MDHEN, CDR2 SYDVKM. V lost 4 bases, J lost 0 bases, and 16 bases lay in between. Separately, the same data were catalogued under a study of T cells of mothers and their children. That paper adds: Sample barcodes and 2-4 random nucleotides came from the second PCR's M1S primer.

The chain couples TRBV28 to TRBJ2-7; the D call may be TRBD1 or TRBD2 (5 bases each). The clonotype originates from a boy between 10 and 17 years old in good health. The sequenced sample consisted of blood. The chain's CDR3 is CASSSPSGAVSYEQYF. DNA for the CDR3: TGTGCCAGCAGTTCCCCCTCCGGGGCAGTCTCCTACGAGCAGTACTTC.